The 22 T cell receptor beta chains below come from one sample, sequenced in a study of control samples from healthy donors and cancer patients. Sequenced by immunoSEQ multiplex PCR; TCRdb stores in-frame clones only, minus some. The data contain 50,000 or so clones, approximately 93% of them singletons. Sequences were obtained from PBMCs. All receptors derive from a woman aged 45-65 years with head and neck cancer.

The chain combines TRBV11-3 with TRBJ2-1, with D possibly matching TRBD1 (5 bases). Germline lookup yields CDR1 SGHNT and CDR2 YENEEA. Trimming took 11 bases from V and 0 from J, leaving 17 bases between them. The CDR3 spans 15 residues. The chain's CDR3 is CAGQGPRSSYNEQFF. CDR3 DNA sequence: TGTGCCGGGCAGGGTCCTAGGAGCTCCTACAATGAGCAGTTCTTC.

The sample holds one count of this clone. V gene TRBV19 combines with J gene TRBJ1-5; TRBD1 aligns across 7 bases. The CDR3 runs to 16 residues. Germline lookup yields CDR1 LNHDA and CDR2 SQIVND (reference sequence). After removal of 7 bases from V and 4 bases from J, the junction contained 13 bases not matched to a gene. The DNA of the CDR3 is TGTGCCAGTACTTCCCCCCCGGGACAGAGGAATCAGCCCCAGCATTTT. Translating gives CASTSPPGQRNQPQHF.

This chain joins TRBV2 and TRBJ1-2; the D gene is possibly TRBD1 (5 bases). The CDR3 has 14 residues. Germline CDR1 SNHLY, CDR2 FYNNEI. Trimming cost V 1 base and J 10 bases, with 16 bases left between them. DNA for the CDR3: TGTGCCAGCAGTGAAGTACCAGGGATTCTAAACTACACCTTC. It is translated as CASSEVPGILNYTF.

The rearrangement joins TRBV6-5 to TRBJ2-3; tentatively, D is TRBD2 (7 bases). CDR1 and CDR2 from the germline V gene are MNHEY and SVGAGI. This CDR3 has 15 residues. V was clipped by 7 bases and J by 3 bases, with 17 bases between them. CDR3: CASTMREGGTDTQYF. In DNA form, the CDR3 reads TGTGCCAGCACGATGAGGGAGGGGGGAACAGATACGCAGTATTTT.

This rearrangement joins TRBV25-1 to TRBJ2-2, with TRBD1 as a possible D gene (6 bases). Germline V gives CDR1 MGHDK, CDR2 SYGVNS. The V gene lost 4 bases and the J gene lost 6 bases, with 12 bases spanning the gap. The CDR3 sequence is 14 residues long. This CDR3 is CASSGQEHPGELFF. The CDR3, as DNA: TGTGCCAGCAGTGGACAGGAACACCCCGGGGAGCTGTTTTTT.

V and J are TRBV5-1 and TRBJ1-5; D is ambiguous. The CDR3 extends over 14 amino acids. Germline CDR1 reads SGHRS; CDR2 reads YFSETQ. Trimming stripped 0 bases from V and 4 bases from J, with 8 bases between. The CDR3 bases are TGCGCCAGCAGCTTGGGTACAGAAAATCAGCCCCAGCATTTT. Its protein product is CASSLGTENQPQHF.

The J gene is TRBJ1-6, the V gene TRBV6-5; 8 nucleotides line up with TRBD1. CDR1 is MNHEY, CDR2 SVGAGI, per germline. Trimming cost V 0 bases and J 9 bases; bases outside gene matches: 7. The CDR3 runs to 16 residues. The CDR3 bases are TGTGCCAGCAGTTACTCGTCCACAGGGGGAATTTCACCCCTCCACTTT. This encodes CASSYSSTGGISPLHF.

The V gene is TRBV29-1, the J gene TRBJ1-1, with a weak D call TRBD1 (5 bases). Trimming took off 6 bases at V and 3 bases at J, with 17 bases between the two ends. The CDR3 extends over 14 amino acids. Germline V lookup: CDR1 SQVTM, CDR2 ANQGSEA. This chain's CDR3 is CSVRRGDMYTEAFF. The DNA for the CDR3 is TGCAGCGTGCGCCGAGGGGATATGTACACTGAAGCTTTCTTT.

DNA for the CDR3: TGTGCCAGTACCTTTGGACAGGGGATAGGGGGTGAGCAGTTCTTC. This sequence encodes CASTFGQGIGGEQFF. The rearrangement joins TRBV19 to TRBJ2-1; 9 positions agree with TRBD1. CDR3 length equals 15 residues. Trimming cost V 7 bases and J 9 bases; bases outside gene matches: 13. Germline V gene lookup returns CDR1 LNHDA and CDR2 SQIVND (reference sequence).

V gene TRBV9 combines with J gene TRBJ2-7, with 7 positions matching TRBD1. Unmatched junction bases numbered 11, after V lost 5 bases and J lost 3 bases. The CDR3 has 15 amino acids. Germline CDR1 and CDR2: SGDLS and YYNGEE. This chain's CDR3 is CASSRNRDSNYEQYF. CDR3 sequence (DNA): TGTGCCAGCAGTCGAAACCGGGACAGCAACTACGAGCAGTACTTC. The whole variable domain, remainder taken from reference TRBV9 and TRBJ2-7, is DSGVTQTPKHLITATGQRVTLRCSPRSGDLSVYWYQQSLDQGLQFLIQYYNGEERAKGNILERFSAQQFPDLHSELNLSSLELGDSALYFCASSRNRDSNYEQYFGPGTRLTVT.

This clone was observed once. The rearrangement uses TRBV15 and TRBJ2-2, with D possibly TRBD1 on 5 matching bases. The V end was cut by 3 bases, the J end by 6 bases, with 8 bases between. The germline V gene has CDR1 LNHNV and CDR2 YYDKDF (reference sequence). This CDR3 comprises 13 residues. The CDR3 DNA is TGTGCCACCAGCAGGGACAACGCCGGGGAGCTGTTTTTT. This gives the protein CATSRDNAGELFF.

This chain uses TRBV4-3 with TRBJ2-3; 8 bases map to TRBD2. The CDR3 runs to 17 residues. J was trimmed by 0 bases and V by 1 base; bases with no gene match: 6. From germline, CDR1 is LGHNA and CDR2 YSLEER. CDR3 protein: CASSQAGGFSSTDTQYF. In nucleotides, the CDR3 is TGCGCCAGCAGCCAAGCGGGAGGGTTTTCTAGCACAGATACGCAGTATTTT.

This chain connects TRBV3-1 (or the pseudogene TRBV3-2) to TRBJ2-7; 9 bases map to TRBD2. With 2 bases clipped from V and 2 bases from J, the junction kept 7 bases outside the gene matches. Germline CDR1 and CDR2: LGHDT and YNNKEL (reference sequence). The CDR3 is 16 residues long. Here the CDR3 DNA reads TGTGCCAGCAGCCAATTGGGGCGGGAGGGGGCCTACGAGCAGTACTTC. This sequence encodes CASSQLGREGAYEQYF.

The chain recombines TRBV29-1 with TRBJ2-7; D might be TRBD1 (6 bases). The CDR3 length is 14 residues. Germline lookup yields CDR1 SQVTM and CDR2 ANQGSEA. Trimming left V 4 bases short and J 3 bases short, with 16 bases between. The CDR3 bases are TGCAGCGTTGGGACCGAAGGGGGTGGCTACGAGCAGTACTTC. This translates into CSVGTEGGGYEQYF.

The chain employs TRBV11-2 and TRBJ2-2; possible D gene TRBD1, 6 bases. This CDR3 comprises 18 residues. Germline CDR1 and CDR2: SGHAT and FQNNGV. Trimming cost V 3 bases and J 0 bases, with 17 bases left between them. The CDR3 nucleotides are TGTGCCAGCAGCTTTTTGGGGAGACAGGACGCGAACACCGGGGAGCTGTTTTTT. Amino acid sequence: CASSFLGRQDANTGELFF. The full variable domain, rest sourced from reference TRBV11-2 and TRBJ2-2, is EAGVAQSPRYKIIEKRQSVAFWCNPISGHATLYWYQQILGQGPKLLIQFQNNGVVDDSQLPKDRFSAERLKGVDSTLKIQPAKLEDSAVYLCASSFLGRQDANTGELFFGEGSRLTVL.

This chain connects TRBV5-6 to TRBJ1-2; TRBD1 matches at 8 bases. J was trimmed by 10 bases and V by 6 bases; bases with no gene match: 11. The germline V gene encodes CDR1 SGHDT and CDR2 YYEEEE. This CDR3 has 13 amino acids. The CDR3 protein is CASIILGQVVYTF. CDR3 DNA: TGTGCCAGCATCATCTTGGGACAGGTAGTCTACACCTTC.

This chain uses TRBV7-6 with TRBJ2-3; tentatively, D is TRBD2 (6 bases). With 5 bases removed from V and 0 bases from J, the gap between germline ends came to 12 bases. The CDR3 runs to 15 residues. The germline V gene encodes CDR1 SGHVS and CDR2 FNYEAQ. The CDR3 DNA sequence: TGTGCCAGCAGCGCCGGGCGGGGTAGCACAGATACGCAGTATTTT. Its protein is CASSAGRGSTDTQYF. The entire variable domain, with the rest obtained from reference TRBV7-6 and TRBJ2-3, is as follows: GAGVSQSPRYKVTKRGQDVALRCDPISGHVSLYWYRQALGQGPEFLTYFNYEAQQDKSGLPNDRFSAERPEGSISTLTIQRTEQRDSAMYRCASSAGRGSTDTQYFGPGTRLTVL.

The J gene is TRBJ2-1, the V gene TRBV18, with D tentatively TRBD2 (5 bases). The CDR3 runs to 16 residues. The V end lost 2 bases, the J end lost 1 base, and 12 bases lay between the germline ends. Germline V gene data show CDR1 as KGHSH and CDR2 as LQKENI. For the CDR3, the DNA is TGTGCCAGCTCACCATACGCATCGGGGTCCTACAATGAGCAGTTCTTC. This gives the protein CASSPYASGSYNEQFF.

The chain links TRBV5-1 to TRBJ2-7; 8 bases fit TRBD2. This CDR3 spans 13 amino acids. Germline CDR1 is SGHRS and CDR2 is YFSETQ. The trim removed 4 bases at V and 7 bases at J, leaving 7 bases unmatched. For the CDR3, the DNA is TGCGCCAGCAGCGCCCGGGAGGGTCGGGAGCAGTACTTC. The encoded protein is CASSAREGREQYF.

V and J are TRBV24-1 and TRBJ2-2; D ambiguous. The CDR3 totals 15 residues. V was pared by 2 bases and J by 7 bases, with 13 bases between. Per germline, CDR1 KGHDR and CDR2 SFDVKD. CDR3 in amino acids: CATSDSSVRNGELFF. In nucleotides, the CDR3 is TGTGCCACCAGTGATTCCTCCGTCAGGAACGGGGAGCTGTTTTTT.

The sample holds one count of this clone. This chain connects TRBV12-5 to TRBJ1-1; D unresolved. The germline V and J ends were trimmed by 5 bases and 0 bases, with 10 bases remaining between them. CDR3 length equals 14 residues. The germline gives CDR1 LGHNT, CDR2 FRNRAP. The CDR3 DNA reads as TGTGCTAGTGGTCAAGATAAGATGAACACTGAAGCTTTCTTT. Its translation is CASGQDKMNTEAFF.

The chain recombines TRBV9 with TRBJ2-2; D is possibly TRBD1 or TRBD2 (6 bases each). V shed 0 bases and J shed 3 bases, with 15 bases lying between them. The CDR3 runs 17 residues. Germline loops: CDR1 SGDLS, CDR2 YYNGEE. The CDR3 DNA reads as TGTGCCAGCAGCGTAGAGCGAGGGGGGCACGACACCGGGGAGCTGTTTTTT. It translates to CASSVERGGHDTGELFF.